A selection of T cell receptor beta chains follows, all from one sample in a study of control samples from healthy donors and cancer patients. Generated by immunoSEQ multiplex PCR, the TCRdb table keeps only in-frame clones and is missing some. This sample has about 120,000 clones; about 91% occur once, and the top ten carry 3% to 4%. The sample consisted of blood. The receptors were sampled from a man aged 40-49 years in good health. The CDR3 runs from the conserved cysteine through the conserved F or W. A D gene is named only where the DNA matches it firmly. The listing skips clone size in some rows; elsewhere it reads once, few, many or a size class.

once | TRBJ1-4 | . | TRBV2 | CASSVGSLPLGEKLFF | TGTGCCAGCAGTGTGGGGTCACTTCCGTTAGGGGAAAAACTGTTTTTT
. | TRBJ2-1 | . | TRBV5-1 | CASSPWTVGINEQFF | TGCGCCAGCAGTCCGTGGACAGTTGGTATCAATGAGCAGTTCTTC
. | TRBJ2-2 | TRBD1 | TRBV28 | CASSGTGGTGELFF | TGTGCCAGCAGCGGGACAGGGGGGACCGGGGAGCTGTTTTTT
once | TRBJ2-3 | TRBD2 | TRBV10-1 | CASRPTSGGNTQYF | TGCGCCAGCAGACCTACTAGCGGGGGGAATACGCAGTATTTT
. | TRBJ2-3 | . | TRBV6-5 | CASKVRDTQYF | TGTGCCAGCAAAGTGCGGGATACGCAGTATTTT
. | TRBJ1-3 | TRBD1 | TRBV7-9 | CASSSPGGTGASGNTIYF | TGTGCCAGCAGCTCCCCGGGGGGGACAGGTGCCTCTGGAAACACCATATATTTT
. | TRBJ1-1 | . | TRBV30 | CAWASGHMNTEAFF | TGTGCCTGGGCGTCGGGACATATGAACACTGAAGCTTTCTTT
. | TRBJ1-5 | . | TRBV19 | CASTTGQTSNQPQHF | TGTGCCAGTACCACCGGACAGACTAGCAATCAGCCCCAGCATTTT
. | TRBJ1-3 | . | TRBV7-8 | CASSSTLDSGNTIYF | TGTGCCAGCAGTTCAACTCTGGACTCTGGAAACACCATATATTTT
. | TRBJ1-3 | . | TRBV7-9 | CASSLFAGSLGNTIYF | TGTGCCAGCAGCTTATTCGCAGGGAGTTTGGGAAACACCATATATTTT
. | TRBJ2-1 | TRBD1 | TRBV2 | CASSEQGAGNEQFF | TGTGCCAGCAGTGAACAGGGGGCAGGCAATGAGCAGTTCTTC
. | TRBJ2-3 | . | TRBV4-1 | CASSQSGFRTDTQYF | TGCGCCAGCAGCCAGTCGGGGTTTCGGACAGATACGCAGTATTTT
. | TRBJ2-3 | . | TRBV19 | CASSIPFTDTQYF | TGTGCCAGTAGTATCCCCTTCACAGATACGCAGTATTTT
. | TRBJ1-1 | . | TRBV29-1 | CSARIGGLGEAFF | TGCAGCGCACGAATAGGGGGTTTGGGTGAAGCTTTCTTT
. | TRBJ2-2 | TRBD2 | TRBV13 | CASSLGPLGGATGELFF | TGTGCCAGCAGCTTAGGCCCCCTCGGGGGGGCCACCGGGGAGCTGTTTTTT
. | TRBJ1-5 | . | TRBV19 | CASIQGNQPQHF | TGTGCCAGTATACAGGGCAATCAGCCCCAGCATTTT
. | TRBJ2-2 | . | TRBV9 | CASNWAGASTGELFF | TGTGCCAGCAATTGGGCAGGGGCTTCCACCGGGGAGCTGTTTTTT
. | TRBJ1-2 | . | TRBV7-2 | CASSLALGGYGYTF | TGTGCCAGCAGCTTAGCGCTCGGAGGGTATGGCTACACCTTC
. | TRBJ1-2 | . | TRBV6-1 | CASSEGRRRGYTF | TGTGCCAGCAGTGAGGGACGTAGGAGGGGCTACACCTTC
. | TRBJ1-2 | . | TRBV6-5 | CASSYSRGGYGYTF | TGTGCCAGCAGTTACTCAAGAGGGGGATATGGCTACACCTTC
once | TRBJ1-6 | TRBD1 | TRBV5-1 | CASSGQGVSNSPLHF | TGCGCCAGCAGCGGACAGGGGGTATCGAATTCACCCCTCCACTTT